This T cell receptor (beta chain) was identified during a study of T cells in Graves' hyperthyroidism and ophthalmopathy. Points from the study as a whole: Ophthalmopathy stood apart from stable hyperthyroidism in a 13 V-J model.

TCR beta CDR3 regions were amplified from RNA. HTBI primers were employed in a first-round RT-PCR of the TCR CDR3. TCRdb ran MiXCR on the multiplex PCR reads and lists one entry per CDR3 protein. The sample holds approximately 600,000 distinct CDR3 sequences, more than 20% seen once. Details on this clonotype: The antigen remains undetermined. A much bigger clone sits one base away, suggesting this may be a read error.

CDR1 and CDR2 from the germline V gene are MDHEN and SYDVKM. This CDR3 spans 14 amino acids. Ophthalmopathy cases scored 3 or more on the Clinical Activity Score and 4 or more on NOSPECS grade, with duration below 3 months. Reasons for excluding patients were uncontrolled infection, other autoimmune disease, pregnancy or lactation. Each 10 ml fresh peripheral blood draw supplied the PBMCs. The sequencing input was blood. This sequence was found in a man aged 30 to 45 with Graves' ophthalmopathy. The V and J genes are TRBV28 and TRBJ2-3; D gene ambiguous. The CDR3 spells CASSLDLSTDTRYF. The CDR3 DNA reads as TGTGCCAGCAGTTTAGACCTAAGCACAGATACGCGGTATTTT.